These 5 T cell receptor beta chains were all obtained from the same sample, sequenced in a study of cytomegalovirus exposure and HLA in healthy donors. This table comes from immunoSEQ multiplex PCR, and its TCRdb copy is limited to in-frame clones, with some not included. The profile shows over 110,000 clones, 85% to 90% of them singletons. The sequenced sample consisted of PBMCs. The source of these receptors is a man younger than 35 in good health and CMV-seropositive.

The V and J genes are TRBV4-1 and TRBJ2-2; TRBD1 agrees at 10 bases. The CDR3 covers 14 residues. Germline V gene data show CDR1 as MGHRA and CDR2 as YSYEKL. J lost 9 bases, V lost 10 bases, and 11 bases had no gene match. CDR3 loop: CATATGTGVRELFF. The CDR3, as DNA: TGCGCCACCGCTACCGGGACAGGGGTTAGGGAGCTGTTTTTT.

This clone was seen a handful of times. This chain links TRBV28 with TRBJ2-7, with a weak D call TRBD1 (5 bases). The CDR3 is 15 residues long. Germline assignment: CDR1 MDHEN and CDR2 SYDVKM. Between the trimmed V and J ends, which lost 5 bases and 0 bases, there was a span of 14 bases. The DNA of the CDR3 is TGTGCCAGCAGTCCCCAGGGTAGCTACTCCTACGAGCAGTACTTC. Translating gives CASSPQGSYSYEQYF.

The rearrangement joins TRBV25-1 to TRBJ2-1; 9 bases line up with TRBD2. After removal of 1 base from V and 8 bases from J, the junction contained 9 bases not matched to a gene. CDR3 length: 16 residues. Germline loops: CDR1 MGHDK, CDR2 SYGVNS. Here the CDR3 reads CASSEFGRREGHEQFF. CDR3 in DNA: TGTGCCAGCAGTGAATTCGGTCGGCGGGAGGGCCATGAGCAGTTCTTC.

The chain links TRBV9 to TRBJ2-6; 14 bases fit TRBD2. The CDR3 contains 18 residues. V shed 3 bases, J shed 4 bases, and the junction held 6 bases outside the gene matches. Germline V gene sequence: CDR1 SGDLS, CDR2 YYNGEE. The CDR3 region is CASSAGLAGVPGANVLTF. CDR3 DNA: TGTGCCAGCAGCGCGGGACTAGCGGGAGTTCCAGGGGCCAACGTCCTGACTTTC. The full variable domain, with the rest looked up from reference TRBV9 and TRBJ2-6, is DSGVTQTPKHLITATGQRVTLRCSPRSGDLSVYWYQQSLDQGLQFLIQYYNGEERAKGNILERFSAQQFPDLHSELNLSSLELGDSALYFCASSAGLAGVPGANVLTFGAGSRLTVL.

The chain combines TRBV12-5 with TRBJ2-3, with TRBD1 identical over 9 bases. The germline CDR1 and CDR2 sequences are LGHNT and FRNRAP. V shed 3 bases and J 3 bases; nucleotides not matched to a gene: 13. This CDR3 comprises 18 residues. The CDR3 loop reads CASGLRTGTGTFTDTQYF. CDR3 nucleotides: TGTGCTAGTGGTTTACGAACCGGGACAGGGACATTTACAGATACGCAGTATTTT.